Presented here are 25 T cell receptor beta chains from one specimen sequenced in a study of shared clonotypes between healthy human individuals. Method: immunoSEQ multiplex PCR; TCRdb's copy keeps in-frame clones and lacks some. This repertoire shows around 2,000,000 clones, just over 90% found once; its top ten account for under 2%. Naive CD8 cells, CD45RO-negative and positively selected for CCR7, excluded terminally differentiated effector memory CD45RA+ cells. Input material: naive CD8+ T cells from PBMCs. Receptors were obtained from a man aged 18 to 30 in good health. Some clones in this sample may be carry-over from other donors' samples.

The chain's CDR3 is CASSLELADEQYF. CDR3 nucleotide sequence: TGTGCCAGCAGCTTAGAACTAGCGGACGAGCAGTACTTC. V usage is TRBV11-2 and J usage is TRBJ2-7; 8 nucleotides match TRBD2. V was clipped by 0 bases and J by 5 bases; unmatched bases: 0. This CDR3 comprises 13 residues. CDR1 SGHAT and CDR2 FQNNGV come from the germline V gene.

In DNA form, the CDR3 reads TGCGCCAGCAGACTAGAAAGCTCCTACAATGAGCAGTTCTTC. The encoded protein is CASRLESSYNEQFF. The V call is TRBV5-1, the J call TRBJ2-1, with D possibly matching TRBD2 (5 bases). The CDR3 sequence is 14 residues long. Trimming cost V 5 bases and J 0 bases, with 9 bases left between them. Looked up from germline, CDR1 is SGHRS and CDR2 is YFSETQ.

The J gene is TRBJ2-7, the V gene TRBV11-3, with D unclear. The V end lost 3 bases, the J end lost 4 bases, and 13 bases lay between the germline ends. The germline CDR1 and CDR2 sequences are SGHNT and YENEEA. CDR3 length equals 14 residues. The CDR3 here is CASSFNSVGYEQYF. The CDR3 DNA follows: TGTGCCAGCAGCTTTAACAGCGTCGGATACGAGCAGTACTTC.

V is TRBV9 and J is TRBJ2-7; 9 bases are a match to TRBD2. Trimming took 0 bases from V and 5 from J; bases not matched to a gene: 6. The CDR3 is made up of 15 amino acids. Germline V CDR1 and CDR2: SGDLS, YYNGEE. The CDR3 sequence: CASSVVASGNDEQYF. The CDR3 DNA follows: TGTGCCAGCAGCGTAGTAGCTAGCGGGAACGACGAGCAGTACTTC.

The chain couples TRBV7-9 to TRBJ2-7, with TRBD2 matching 11 bases. Germline V lookup: CDR1 SEHNR, CDR2 FQNEAQ (reference sequence). V lost 4 bases to trimming and J lost 3 bases; unmatched junction nucleotides: 11. CDR3 size: 17 residues. The CDR3 loop reads CASSSQITSGGNYEQYF. CDR3 DNA sequence: TGTGCCAGCAGCTCTCAGATTACTAGCGGGGGTAACTACGAGCAGTACTTC.

A single count supports this clone. This CDR3 reads CASSLAGRDEQFF. In DNA, the CDR3 is TGTGCCAGCAGCTTAGCTGGGCGGGATGAGCAGTTCTTC. J is TRBJ2-1 and V is TRBV7-8; D might be TRBD2 (5 bases). Per the germline V gene, CDR1 is SGHVS and CDR2 is FQNEAQ. The CDR3 extends over 13 amino acids. Trimming stripped 0 bases from V and 8 bases from J, with 8 bases between.

J is TRBJ2-1 and V is TRBV4-1; D call uncertain. CDR1 is MGHRA and CDR2 is YSYEKL in the germline V gene. V lost 1 base and J lost 4, with 8 bases in between. The CDR3 loop spans 14 amino acids. The CDR3 protein is CASSQVPSYNEQFF. The CDR3 bases are TGCGCCAGCAGCCAAGTCCCATCGTACAATGAGCAGTTCTTC.

The gene calls are TRBV2 and TRBJ2-5, with D perhaps TRBD1 or TRBD2 (6 bases each). CDR3 length: 16 amino acids. CDR1 and CDR2 (germline): SNHLY, FYNNEI. V shed 6 bases and J shed 3 bases, with 20 bases lying between them. The CDR3: CASRGHTGTPEETQYF. The DNA for the CDR3 is TGTGCCAGCAGGGGACATACCGGGACTCCCGAAGAGACCCAGTACTTC. The full variable domain, its missing parts supplied by reference TRBV2 and TRBJ2-5, is EPEVTQTPSHQVTQMGQEVILRCVPISNHLYFYWYRQILGQKVEFLVSFYNNEISEKSEIFDDQFSVERPDGSNFTLKIRSTKLEDSAMYFCASRGHTGTPEETQYFGPGTRLLVL.

The chain combines TRBV5-4 with TRBJ1-2; 7 positions agree with TRBD1. Germline V lookup: CDR1 SGHNT, CDR2 YYREEE (reference sequence). The CDR3 totals 17 residues. V trimming: 5 bases; J trimming: 7 bases; junction bases outside the gene matches: 20. This CDR3 reads CASRSSGTAPAFLGYTF. The CDR3 DNA is TGTGCCAGCAGGTCTTCCGGGACAGCCCCAGCATTCCTTGGCTACACCTTC.

V usage is TRBV19 and J usage is TRBJ1-2; D is possibly TRBD1 (5 bases). This CDR3 is 13 amino acids long. V was shortened by 4 bases and J by 8 bases, with 14 bases between the two germline ends. Germline V gene data show CDR1 as LNHDA and CDR2 as SQIVND (reference sequence). The CDR3 region is CASSTSGYGGYTF. The CDR3, as DNA: TGTGCCAGTAGTACCTCAGGGTATGGAGGCTACACCTTC.

This clone was observed a few times. This chain joins TRBV9 and TRBJ1-1; 8 nucleotides agree with TRBD1. The CDR3 consists of 13 residues. CDR1 and CDR2 from the germline V gene are SGDLS and YYNGEE. Trimming took 3 bases from V and 8 from J; bases not matched to a gene: 6. Here the CDR3 reads CASSGTGQGEAFF. As DNA, the CDR3 is TGTGCCAGCAGCGGCACCGGACAGGGCGAAGCTTTCTTT.

This clone was seen once. The same CDR3 arises from other DNA sequences in this sample as well. The chain has TRBV29-1 and TRBJ2-7; 8 nucleotides line up with TRBD1. Germline trimming cut 4 bases from V and 3 bases from J; bases unmatched to any gene: 5. Germline lookup yields CDR1 SQVTM and CDR2 ANQGSEA. The CDR3 is made up of 13 amino acids. As DNA, the CDR3 is TGCAGCGTTGCAGGGGGCGACCACTACGAGCAGTACTTC. It codes for CSVAGGDHYEQYF.

The CDR3 DNA is TGTGCCAGCAGCTTGTTCGGACAGGGGAGCACAGATACGCAGTATTTT. Residues: CASSLFGQGSTDTQYF. V gene TRBV7-6 combines with J gene TRBJ2-3; 9 nucleotides agree with TRBD1. In germline, CDR1 is SGHVS, CDR2 FNYEAQ. The CDR3 has 16 amino acids. After removal of 3 bases from V and 0 bases from J, the junction contained 4 bases not matched to a gene.

The chain combines TRBV5-6 with TRBJ2-3; maybe TRBD1 (7 bases). There are 19 residues in the CDR3. Trimming stripped 7 bases from V and 5 bases from J, with 32 bases between. Germline V gene data show CDR1 as SGHDT and CDR2 as YYEEEE. This chain's CDR3 is CASGSRASMAGGIGDTQYF. The CDR3 region has the DNA TGTGCCAGCGGCTCTAGGGCCTCAATGGCAGGGGGGATCGGAGATACGCAGTATTTT.

The chain combines TRBV2 with TRBJ2-7; D could derive from TRBD1 or TRBD2 (5 bases each). CDR1 and CDR2 from the germline V gene are SNHLY and FYNNEI. The V and J ends lost 8 bases and 5 bases respectively, with 16 bases between them. This CDR3 is 13 amino acids long. This chain's CDR3 is CASYWDGRNEQYF. CDR3 DNA sequence: TGTGCCAGCTATTGGGACGGCAGGAACGAGCAGTACTTC. The full variable domain, with the rest looked up from reference TRBV2 and TRBJ2-7, is EPEVTQTPSHQVTQMGQEVILRCVPISNHLYFYWYRQILGQKVEFLVSFYNNEISEKSEIFDDQFSVERPDGSNFTLKIRSTKLEDSAMYFCASYWDGRNEQYFGPGTRLTVT.

The rearrangement links TRBV7-2 to TRBJ2-3; no clear D. Looked up from germline, CDR1 is SGHTA and CDR2 is FQGNSA. Trimming took off 1 base at V and 4 bases at J, with 9 bases between the two ends. The CDR3 sequence is 14 residues long. CDR3 sequence: CASSLDPLSDTQYF. The CDR3 nucleotides read TGTGCCAGCAGCTTAGACCCCCTTTCAGATACGCAGTATTTT.

CDR3 sequence (DNA): TGTGCCAGCAGCTTGGACAGGGGAGACAATGAGCAGTTCTTC. This translates into CASSLDRGDNEQFF. The chain employs TRBV5-6 and TRBJ2-1, with 7 nucleotides matching TRBD1. The CDR3 spans 14 residues. V trimming: 0 bases; J trimming: 5 bases; junction bases outside the gene matches: 2. Per the germline V gene, CDR1 is SGHDT and CDR2 is YYEEEE.

CDR3 in DNA: TGTGCCAGTAGTATTGGGACATTTCAAGAGACCCAGTACTTC. Amino acids: CASSIGTFQETQYF. V gene TRBV19 combines with J gene TRBJ2-5, with D possibly matching TRBD1 (6 bases). Trimming took 3 bases from V and 2 from J, leaving 10 bases between them. The CDR3 runs 14 residues. Germline CDR1 is LNHDA and CDR2 is SQIVND (reference sequence).

This chain connects TRBV25-1 to TRBJ2-7; D is unclear. V was trimmed by 3 bases and J by 9 bases, leaving 15 bases between them. The germline CDR1 and CDR2 sequences are MGHDK and SYGVNS. This CDR3 contains 13 residues. As DNA, the CDR3 is TGTGCCAGCAGTGATAACAGTCTTCTGTGGCAGTACTTC. Its translation: CASSDNSLLWQYF.

V usage is TRBV9 and J usage is TRBJ2-1; 7 positions agree with TRBD1. Trimming at V came to 4 bases and at J to 5 bases, leaving 15 bases not matched to a gene. The CDR3 has 17 residues. Germline values: CDR1 SGDLS, CDR2 YYNGEE. The CDR3 reads CASSPFKGGTGDNEQFF. For the CDR3, the DNA is TGTGCCAGCAGCCCTTTTAAAGGGGGCACAGGTGACAATGAGCAGTTCTTC.

This chain connects TRBV27 to TRBJ2-1, with TRBD2 identical over 7 bases. Germline loops: CDR1 MNHEY, CDR2 SMNVEV (reference sequence). CDR3 length: 15 residues. The V gene end was trimmed by 2 bases and the J gene end by 2 bases; junction bases not matched to a gene: 3. The CDR3 sequence: CASSLRTRAYNEQFF. The CDR3 DNA sequence: TGTGCCAGCAGTTTAAGGACTAGGGCCTACAATGAGCAGTTCTTC.

Notes on this clone: The sample contains more than one DNA sequence encoding this CDR3. V gene TRBV5-6 combines with J gene TRBJ1-1; a weak D match, TRBD1 (5 bases). CDR3 length equals 13 residues. Germline V gene lookup returns CDR1 SGHDT and CDR2 YYEEEE. V lost 0 bases and J 3 bases, leaving 6 bases between the germline ends. The CDR3 nucleotides are TGTGCCAGCAGCTTGGTGGGGGACACTGAAGCTTTCTTT. It translates to CASSLVGDTEAFF. Filled out from reference TRBV5-6 and TRBJ1-1, the complete variable domain reads DAGVTQSPTHLIKTRGQQVTLRCSPKSGHDTVSWYQQALGQGPQFIFQYYEEEERQRGNFPDRFSGHQFPNYSSELNVNALLLGDSALYLCASSLVGDTEAFFGQGTRLTVV.

This clone was observed once. The same CDR3 is also encoded by other DNA sequences in this sample. V gene TRBV5-1 combines with J gene TRBJ2-2, with TRBD1 identical over 7 bases. CDR1 and CDR2 (germline): SGHRS, YFSETQ. The V and J ends lost 2 bases and 6 bases, in that order; junction bases with no gene match: 1. This CDR3 spans 13 amino acids. The DNA for the CDR3 is TGCGCCAGCAGCTTAAGGGGGCCCGGGGAGCTGTTTTTT. Its protein is CASSLRGPGELFF.

The rearrangement joins TRBV7-9 to TRBJ1-4; D not resolved. CDR1 is SEHNR and CDR2 is FQNEAQ in the germline V gene (reference sequence). The CDR3 runs to 11 residues. The V end was cut by 7 bases, the J end by 8 bases, with 8 bases between. The CDR3 bases are TGTGCCAGCACCCACGAGGAAAAACTGTTTTTT. It specifies CASTHEEKLFF. Full variable domain (outside the CDR3, taken from reference TRBV7-9 and TRBJ1-4): DTGVSQNPRHKITKRGQNVTFRCDPISEHNRLYWYRQTLGQGPEFLTYFQNEAQLEKSRLLSDRFSAERPKGSFSTLEIQRTEQGDSAMYLCASTHEEKLFFGSGTQLSVL.

This clone came up once. The chain has TRBV4-2 and TRBJ1-1; no firm D call. V was clipped by 6 bases and J by 4 bases, with 12 bases between them. Germline lookup yields CDR1 LGHNA and CDR2 YNFKEQ. The CDR3 extends over 13 amino acids. The CDR3 region is CASRGNLATEAFF. CDR3 coding DNA: TGTGCCAGCAGAGGCAATCTGGCCACTGAAGCTTTCTTT.